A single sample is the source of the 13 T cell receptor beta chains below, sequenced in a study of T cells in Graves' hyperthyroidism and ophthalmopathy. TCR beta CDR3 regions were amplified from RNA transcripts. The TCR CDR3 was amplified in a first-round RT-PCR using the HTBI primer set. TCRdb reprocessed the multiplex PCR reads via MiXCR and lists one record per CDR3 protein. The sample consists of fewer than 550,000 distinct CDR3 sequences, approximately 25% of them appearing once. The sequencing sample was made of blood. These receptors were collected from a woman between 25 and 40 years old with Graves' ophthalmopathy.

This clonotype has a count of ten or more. CDR3 bases: TGCGCCAGCAGCACCTACAGGGGGACTGGGGCCAACGTCCTGACTTTC. Its translation: CASSTYRGTGANVLTF. The genes are TRBV5-1 and TRBJ2-6; 8 bases agree with TRBD1. CDR3 length: 16 residues. Looked up from germline, CDR1 is SGHRS and CDR2 is YFSETQ. Unmatched junction bases numbered 5, after V lost 4 bases and J lost 2 bases.

This CDR3 reads CASSHPDRTKNIQYF. The CDR3 bases are TGCGCCAGCAGCCACCCCGACAGAACAAAAAACATTCAGTACTTC. The V and J genes are TRBV4-1 and TRBJ2-4, with D perhaps matching TRBD1 (5 bases). The CDR3 runs to 15 residues. In germline, CDR1 is MGHRA, CDR2 YSYEKL. Trimming cost V 3 bases and J 4 bases, with 13 bases left between them.

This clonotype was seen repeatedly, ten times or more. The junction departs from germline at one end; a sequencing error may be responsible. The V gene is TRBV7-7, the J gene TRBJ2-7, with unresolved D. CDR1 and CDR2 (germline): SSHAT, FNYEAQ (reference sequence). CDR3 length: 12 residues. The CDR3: CASSLGWFEQYF. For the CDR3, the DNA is TGTGCTAGCAGCTTAGGCTGGTTTGAGCAGTACTTC. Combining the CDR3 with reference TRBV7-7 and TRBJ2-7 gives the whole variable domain GAGVSQSPRYKVTKRGQDVTLRCDPISSHATLYWYQQALGQGPEFLTYFNYEAQPDKSGLPSDRFSAERPEGSISTLTIQRTEQRDSAMYRCASSLGWFEQYFGPGTRLTVT.

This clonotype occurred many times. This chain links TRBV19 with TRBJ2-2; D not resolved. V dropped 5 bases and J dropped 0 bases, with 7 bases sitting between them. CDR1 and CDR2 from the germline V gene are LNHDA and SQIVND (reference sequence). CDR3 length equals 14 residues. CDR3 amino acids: CASSGVANTGELFF. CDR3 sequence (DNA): TGTGCCAGTAGTGGGGTCGCGAACACCGGGGAGCTGTTTTTT.

The CDR3 nucleotides read TGTGCCAGCTCCACCCCCGGATTGTACGAGCAGTACTTC. Amino acid sequence: CASSTPGLYEQYF. The gene calls are TRBV12-3 or TRBV12-4 and TRBJ2-7; D is ambiguous. Trimming took 8 bases from V and 4 from J, leaving 15 bases between them. The CDR3 is 13 residues long.

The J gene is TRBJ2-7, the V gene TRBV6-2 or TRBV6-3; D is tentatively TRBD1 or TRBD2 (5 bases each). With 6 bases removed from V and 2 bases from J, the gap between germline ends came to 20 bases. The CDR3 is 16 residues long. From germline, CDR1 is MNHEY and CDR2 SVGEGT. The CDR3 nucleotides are TGTGCCAGCAGACCCCGCACAGTCGGGGCCACCTACGAGCAGTACTTC. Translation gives CASRPRTVGATYEQYF.

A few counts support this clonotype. This CDR3 reads CASSQTWDTKNIQYF. CDR3 nucleotide sequence: TGTGCCAGCAGCCAAACGTGGGACACTAAAAACATTCAGTACTTC. The rearrangement joins TRBV14 to TRBJ2-4; tentative D call: TRBD1 (6 bases). Deletions cut 2 bases from V and 4 bases from J, with 12 bases between. This CDR3 is 15 amino acids long. From germline, CDR1 is SGHDN and CDR2 FVKESK.

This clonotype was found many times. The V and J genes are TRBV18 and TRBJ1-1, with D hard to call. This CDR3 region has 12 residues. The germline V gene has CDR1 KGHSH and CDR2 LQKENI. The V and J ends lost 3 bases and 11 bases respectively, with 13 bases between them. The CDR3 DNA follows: TGTGCCAGCTCACCGGAGGGTTCCTCGGCTTTCTTT. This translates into CASSPEGSSAFF.

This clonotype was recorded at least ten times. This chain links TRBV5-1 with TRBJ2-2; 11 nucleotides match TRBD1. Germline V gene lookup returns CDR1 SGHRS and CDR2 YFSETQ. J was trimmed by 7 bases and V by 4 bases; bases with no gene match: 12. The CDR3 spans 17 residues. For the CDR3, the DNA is TGCGCCAGCAGCACTTCCGCCGGGACAGGGGGGAGCGGGGAGCTGTTTTTT. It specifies CASSTSAGTGGSGELFF.

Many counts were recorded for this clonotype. CDR3 protein: CASSSLADKPDTQYF. DNA of the CDR3: TGTGCCAGCAGTTCACTAGCGGATAAGCCAGATACGCAGTATTTT. The V and J genes are TRBV6-2 or TRBV6-3 and TRBJ2-3, with TRBD2 identical over 8 bases. Looked up from germline, CDR1 is MNHEY and CDR2 is SVGEGT. V trimming: 4 bases; J trimming: 4 bases; junction bases outside the gene matches: 7. The CDR3 has 15 amino acids.

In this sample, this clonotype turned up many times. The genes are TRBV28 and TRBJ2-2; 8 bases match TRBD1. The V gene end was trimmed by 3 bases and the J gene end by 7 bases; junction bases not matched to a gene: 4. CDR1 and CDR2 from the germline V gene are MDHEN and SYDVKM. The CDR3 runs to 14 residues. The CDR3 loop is CASSLSGGVGELFF. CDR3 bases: TGTGCCAGCAGTTTGTCAGGGGGCGTCGGGGAGCTGTTTTTT.

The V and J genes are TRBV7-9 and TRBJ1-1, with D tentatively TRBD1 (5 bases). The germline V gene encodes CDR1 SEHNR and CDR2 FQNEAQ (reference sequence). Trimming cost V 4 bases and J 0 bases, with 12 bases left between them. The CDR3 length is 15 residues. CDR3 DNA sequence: TGTGCCAGCAGCTGGGGGGACGGATTGAACACTGAAGCTTTCTTT. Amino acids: CASSWGDGLNTEAFF.

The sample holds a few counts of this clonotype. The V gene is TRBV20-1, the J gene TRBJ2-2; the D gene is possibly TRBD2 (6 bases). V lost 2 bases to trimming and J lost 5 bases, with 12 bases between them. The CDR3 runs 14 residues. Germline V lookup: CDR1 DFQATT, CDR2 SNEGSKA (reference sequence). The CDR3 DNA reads TGCAGTGCTAGAAGGGGAGGAGGAACCGGGGAGCTGTTTTTT. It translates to CSARRGGGTGELFF.